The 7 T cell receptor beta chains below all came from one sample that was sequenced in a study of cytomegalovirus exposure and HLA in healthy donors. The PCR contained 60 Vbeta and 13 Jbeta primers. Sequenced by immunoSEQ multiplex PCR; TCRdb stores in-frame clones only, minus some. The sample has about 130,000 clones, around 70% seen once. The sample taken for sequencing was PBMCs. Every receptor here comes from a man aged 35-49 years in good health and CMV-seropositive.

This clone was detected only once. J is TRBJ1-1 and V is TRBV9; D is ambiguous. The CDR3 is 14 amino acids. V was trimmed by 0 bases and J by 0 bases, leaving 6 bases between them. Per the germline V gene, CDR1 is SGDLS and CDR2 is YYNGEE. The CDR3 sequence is CASSVDRVNTEAFF. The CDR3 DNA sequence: TGTGCCAGCAGCGTAGACAGAGTGAACACTGAAGCTTTCTTT.

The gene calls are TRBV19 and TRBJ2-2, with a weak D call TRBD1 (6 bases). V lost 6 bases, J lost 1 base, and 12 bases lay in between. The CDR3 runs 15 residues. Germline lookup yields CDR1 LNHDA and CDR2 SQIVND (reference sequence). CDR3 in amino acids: CASRTGTLNTGELFF. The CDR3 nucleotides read TGTGCCAGTAGGACCGGGACACTGAACACCGGGGAGCTGTTTTTT.

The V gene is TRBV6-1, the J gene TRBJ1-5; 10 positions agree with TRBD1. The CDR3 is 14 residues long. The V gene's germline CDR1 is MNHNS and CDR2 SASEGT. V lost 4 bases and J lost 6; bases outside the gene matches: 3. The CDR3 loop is CASSGTGGAQPQHF. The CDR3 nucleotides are TGTGCCAGCAGTGGGACAGGGGGGGCTCAGCCCCAGCATTTT.

CDR3 in DNA: TGCGCCAGCAGCCCCTCAGGGCCGAGCTCCTACGAGCAGTACTTC. Translation: CASSPSGPSSYEQYF. V gene TRBV5-1 combines with J gene TRBJ2-7; D might be TRBD1 (5 bases). This CDR3 has 15 amino acids. Germline CDR1 and CDR2: SGHRS and YFSETQ. Trimming stripped 4 bases from V and 0 bases from J, with 14 bases between.

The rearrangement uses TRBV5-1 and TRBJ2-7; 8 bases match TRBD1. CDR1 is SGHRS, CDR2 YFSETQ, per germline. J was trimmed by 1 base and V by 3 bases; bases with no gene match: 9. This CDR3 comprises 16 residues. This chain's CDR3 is CASSSDSQGVSYEQYF. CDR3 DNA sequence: TGCGCCAGCAGCTCAGACTCACAGGGGGTGTCCTACGAGCAGTACTTC. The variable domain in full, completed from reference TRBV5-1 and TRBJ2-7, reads KAGVTQTPRYLIKTRGQQVTLSCSPISGHRSVSWYQQTPGQGLQFLFEYFSETQRNKGNFPGRFSGRQFSNSRSEMNVSTLELGDSALYLCASSSDSQGVSYEQYFGPGTRLTVT.

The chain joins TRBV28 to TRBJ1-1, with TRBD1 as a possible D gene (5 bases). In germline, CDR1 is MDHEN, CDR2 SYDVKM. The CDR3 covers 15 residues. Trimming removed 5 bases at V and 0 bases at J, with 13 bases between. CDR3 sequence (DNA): TGTGCCAGCAGTCCATCTGCGGGGGTGAACACTGAAGCTTTCTTT. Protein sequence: CASSPSAGVNTEAFF.

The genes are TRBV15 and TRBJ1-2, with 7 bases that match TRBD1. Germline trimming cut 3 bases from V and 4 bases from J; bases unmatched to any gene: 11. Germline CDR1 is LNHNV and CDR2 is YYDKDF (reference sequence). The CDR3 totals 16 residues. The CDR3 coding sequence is TGTGCCACCAGCAGGTCACAGGGGCGACTTTCCTATGGCTACACCTTC. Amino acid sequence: CATSRSQGRLSYGYTF.